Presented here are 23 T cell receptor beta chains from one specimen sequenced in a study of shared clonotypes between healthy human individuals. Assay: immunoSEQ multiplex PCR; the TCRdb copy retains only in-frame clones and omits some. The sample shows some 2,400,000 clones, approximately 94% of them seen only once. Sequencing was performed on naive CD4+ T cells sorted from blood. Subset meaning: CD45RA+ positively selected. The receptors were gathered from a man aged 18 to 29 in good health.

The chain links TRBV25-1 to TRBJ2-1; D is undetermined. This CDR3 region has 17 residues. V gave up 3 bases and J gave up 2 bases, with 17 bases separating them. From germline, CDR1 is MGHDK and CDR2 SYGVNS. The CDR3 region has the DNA TGTGCCAGCAGTGAGGGCGTTGGCCTTCGAACCTACAATGAGCAGTTCTTC. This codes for CASSEGVGLRTYNEQFF. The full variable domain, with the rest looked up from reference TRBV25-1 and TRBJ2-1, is EADIYQTPRYLVIGTGKKITLECSQTMGHDKMYWYQQDPGMELHLIHYSYGVNSTEKGDLSSESTVSRIRTEHFPLTLESARPSHTSQYLCASSEGVGLRTYNEQFFGPGTRLTVL.

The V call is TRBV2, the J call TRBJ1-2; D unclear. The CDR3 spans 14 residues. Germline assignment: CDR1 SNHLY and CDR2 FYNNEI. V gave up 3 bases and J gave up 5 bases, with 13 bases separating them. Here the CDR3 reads CASSDWQPGYGYTF. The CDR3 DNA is TGTGCCAGCAGTGATTGGCAGCCGGGATATGGCTACACCTTC.

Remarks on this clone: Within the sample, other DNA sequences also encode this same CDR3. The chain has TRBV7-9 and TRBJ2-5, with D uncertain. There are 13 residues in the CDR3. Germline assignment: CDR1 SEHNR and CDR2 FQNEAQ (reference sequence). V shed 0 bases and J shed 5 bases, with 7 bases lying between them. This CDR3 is CASSLAGLETQYF. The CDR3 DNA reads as TGTGCCAGCAGCTTAGCAGGGCTTGAGACCCAGTACTTC.

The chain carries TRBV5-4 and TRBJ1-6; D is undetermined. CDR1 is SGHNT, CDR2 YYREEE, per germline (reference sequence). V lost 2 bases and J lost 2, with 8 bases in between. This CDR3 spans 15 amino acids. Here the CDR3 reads CASSFSQAYNSPLHF. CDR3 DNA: TGTGCCAGCAGCTTTAGTCAGGCCTATAATTCACCCCTCCACTTT.

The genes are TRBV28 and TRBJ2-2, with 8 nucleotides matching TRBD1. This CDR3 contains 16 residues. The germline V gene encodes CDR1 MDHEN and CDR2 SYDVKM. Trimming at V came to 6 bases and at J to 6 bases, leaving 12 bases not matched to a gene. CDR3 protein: CASRVSGTGKAGELFF. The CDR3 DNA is TGTGCCAGCAGAGTATCCGGGACAGGTAAAGCCGGGGAGCTGTTTTTT. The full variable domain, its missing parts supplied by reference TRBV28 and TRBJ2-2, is DVKVTQSSRYLVKRTGEKVFLECVQDMDHENMFWYRQDPGLGLRLIYFSYDVKMKEKGDIPEGYSVSREKKERFSLILESASTNQTSMYLCASRVSGTGKAGELFFGEGSRLTVL.

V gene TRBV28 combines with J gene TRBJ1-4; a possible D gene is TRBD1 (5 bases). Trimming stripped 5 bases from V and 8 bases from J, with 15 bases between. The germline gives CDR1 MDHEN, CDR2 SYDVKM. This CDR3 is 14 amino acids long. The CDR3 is CASSPRDWQEKLFF. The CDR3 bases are TGTGCCAGCAGTCCCCGGGACTGGCAAGAAAAACTGTTTTTT.

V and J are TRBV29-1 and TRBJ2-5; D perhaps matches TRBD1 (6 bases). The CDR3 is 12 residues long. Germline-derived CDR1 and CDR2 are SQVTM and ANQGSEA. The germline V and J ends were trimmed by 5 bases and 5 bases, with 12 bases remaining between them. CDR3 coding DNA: TGCAGCGTTCGACGACAGGTCGAGACCCAGTACTTC. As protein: CSVRRQVETQYF.

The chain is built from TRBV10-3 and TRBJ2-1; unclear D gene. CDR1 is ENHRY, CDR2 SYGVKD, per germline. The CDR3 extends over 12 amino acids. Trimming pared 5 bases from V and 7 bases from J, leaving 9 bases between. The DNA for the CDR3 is TGTGCCATCAGTAGAGTGGGTAATGAGCAGTTCTTC. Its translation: CAISRVGNEQFF.

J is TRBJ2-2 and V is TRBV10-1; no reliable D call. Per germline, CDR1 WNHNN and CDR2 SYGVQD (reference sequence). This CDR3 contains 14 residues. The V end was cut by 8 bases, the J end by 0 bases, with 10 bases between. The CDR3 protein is CASGRTANTGELFF. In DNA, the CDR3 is TGCGCCAGCGGACGCACGGCGAACACCGGGGAGCTGTTTTTT.

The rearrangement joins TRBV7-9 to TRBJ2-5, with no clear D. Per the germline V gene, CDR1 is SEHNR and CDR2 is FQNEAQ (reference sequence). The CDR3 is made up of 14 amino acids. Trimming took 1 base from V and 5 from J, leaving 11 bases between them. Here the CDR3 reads CASSLVGRVETQYF. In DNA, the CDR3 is TGTGCCAGCAGCTTAGTTGGTAGGGTTGAGACCCAGTACTTC. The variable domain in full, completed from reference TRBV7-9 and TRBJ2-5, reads DTGVSQNPRHKITKRGQNVTFRCDPISEHNRLYWYRQTLGQGPEFLTYFQNEAQLEKSRLLSDRFSAERPKGSFSTLEIQRTEQGDSAMYLCASSLVGRVETQYFGPGTRLLVL.

The CDR3 protein is CAISEPTGTGDYGYTF. The CDR3 coding sequence is TGTGCCATCAGTGAGCCCACCGGGACAGGGGACTATGGCTACACCTTC. The chain couples TRBV10-3 to TRBJ1-2; TRBD1 aligns across 10 bases. CDR1 is ENHRY and CDR2 is SYGVKD in the germline V gene. The length of the CDR3 is 16 residues. Trimming cost V 2 bases and J 3 bases; bases outside gene matches: 6.

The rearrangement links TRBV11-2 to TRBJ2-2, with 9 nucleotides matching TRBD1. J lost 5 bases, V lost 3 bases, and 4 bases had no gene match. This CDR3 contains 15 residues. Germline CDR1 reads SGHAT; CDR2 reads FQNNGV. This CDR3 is CASSFRDRVTGELFF. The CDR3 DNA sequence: TGTGCCAGCAGCTTCCGGGACAGGGTGACCGGGGAGCTGTTTTTT.

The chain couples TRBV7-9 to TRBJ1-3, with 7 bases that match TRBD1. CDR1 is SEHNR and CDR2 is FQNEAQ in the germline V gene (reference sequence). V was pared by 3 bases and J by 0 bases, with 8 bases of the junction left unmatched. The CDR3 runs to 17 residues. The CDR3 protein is CASSFAAGDSSGNTIYF. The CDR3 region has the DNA TGTGCCAGCAGCTTTGCGGCAGGGGACAGCTCTGGAAACACCATATATTTT.

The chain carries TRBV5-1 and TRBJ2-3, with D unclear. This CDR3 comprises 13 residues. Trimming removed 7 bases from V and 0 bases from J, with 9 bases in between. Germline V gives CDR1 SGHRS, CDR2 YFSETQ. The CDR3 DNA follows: TGCGCCAGCTCGGATCAAAGCACAGATACGCAGTATTTT. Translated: CASSDQSTDTQYF. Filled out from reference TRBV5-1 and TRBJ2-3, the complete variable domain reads KAGVTQTPRYLIKTRGQQVTLSCSPISGHRSVSWYQQTPGQGLQFLFEYFSETQRNKGNFPGRFSGRQFSNSRSEMNVSTLELGDSALYLCASSDQSTDTQYFGPGTRLTVL.

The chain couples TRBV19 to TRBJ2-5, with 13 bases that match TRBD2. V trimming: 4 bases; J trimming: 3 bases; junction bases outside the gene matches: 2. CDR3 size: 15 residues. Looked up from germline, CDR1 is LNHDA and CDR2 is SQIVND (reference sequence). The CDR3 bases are TGTGCCAGTAGTAGGACTAGCGGGGGAAAAGAGACCCAGTACTTC. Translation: CASSRTSGGKETQYF. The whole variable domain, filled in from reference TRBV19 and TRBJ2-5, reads DGGITQSPKYLFRKEGQNVTLSCEQNLNHDAMYWYRQDPGQGLRLIYYSQIVNDFQKGDIAEGYSVSREKKESFPLTVTSAQKNPTAFYLCASSRTSGGKETQYFGPGTRLLVL.

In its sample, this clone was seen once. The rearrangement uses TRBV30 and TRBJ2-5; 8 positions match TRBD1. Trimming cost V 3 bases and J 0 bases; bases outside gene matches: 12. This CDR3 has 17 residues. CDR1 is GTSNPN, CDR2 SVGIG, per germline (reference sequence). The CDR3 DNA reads TGTGCCTGGAGAACGCGCCGGGACAGGAGATACCAAGAGACCCAGTACTTC. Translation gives CAWRTRRDRRYQETQYF.

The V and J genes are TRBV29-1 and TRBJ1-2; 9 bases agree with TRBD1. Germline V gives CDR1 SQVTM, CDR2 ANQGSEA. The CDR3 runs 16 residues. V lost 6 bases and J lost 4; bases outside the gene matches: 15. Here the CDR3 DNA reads TGCAGCGTCGCTATCCAAGACAGGGGGACCCCCTATGGCTACACCTTC. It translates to CSVAIQDRGTPYGYTF.

CDR3 loop: CASSRRTSNTGELFF. In DNA form, the CDR3 reads TGTGCCAGCAGCCGTCGGACGTCCAACACCGGGGAGCTGTTTTTT. The chain carries TRBV5-8 and TRBJ2-2; unclear D gene. Germline V CDR1 and CDR2: SGHTS, YDEGEE. This CDR3 region has 15 residues. V was clipped by 4 bases and J by 2 bases, with 12 bases between them.

The CDR3 DNA follows: TGTGCCAGCAGCGGTGGGCAGAGCTCTGGAAACACCATATATTTT. It translates to CASSGGQSSGNTIYF. The V and J genes are TRBV9 and TRBJ1-3; D gene uncertain. The germline CDR1 and CDR2 sequences are SGDLS and YYNGEE. This CDR3 contains 15 residues. The V end was cut by 3 bases, the J end by 0 bases, with 10 bases between.

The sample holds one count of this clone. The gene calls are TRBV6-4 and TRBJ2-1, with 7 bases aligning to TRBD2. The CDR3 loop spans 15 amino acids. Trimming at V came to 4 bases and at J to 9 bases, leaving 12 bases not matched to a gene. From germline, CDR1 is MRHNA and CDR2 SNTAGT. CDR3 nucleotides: TGTGCCAGCAGTGGGGTCGGAGGGAGGGTATCTGAGCAGTTCTTC. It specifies CASSGVGGRVSEQFF.

The CDR3 DNA sequence: TGCGCCAGCAGCCCCCAGACAGGCTCTGGAAACACCATATATTTT. Its translation: CASSPQTGSGNTIYF. This rearrangement joins TRBV4-3 to TRBJ1-3, with D possibly being TRBD1 (6 bases). Germline values: CDR1 LGHNA, CDR2 YSLEER. Trimming removed 4 bases at V and 0 bases at J, with 10 bases between. The CDR3 sequence is 15 residues long.

The CDR3 coding sequence is TGTGCCTGGATTAAGAGCCGCGCAACTAATGAAAAACTGTTTTTT. Translated, it gives CAWIKSRATNEKLFF. V usage is TRBV30 and J usage is TRBJ1-4; D remains unclear. Trimming shortened V by 4 bases and J by 0 bases, and 12 bases separated the two germline ends. Germline assignment: CDR1 GTSNPN and CDR2 SVGIG (reference sequence). This CDR3 spans 15 amino acids.

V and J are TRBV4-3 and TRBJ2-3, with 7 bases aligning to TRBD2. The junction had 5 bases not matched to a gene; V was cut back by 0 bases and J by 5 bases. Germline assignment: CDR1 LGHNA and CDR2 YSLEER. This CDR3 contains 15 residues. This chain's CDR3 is CASSQDGIAGDTQYF. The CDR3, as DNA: TGCGCCAGCAGCCAAGATGGGATAGCGGGAGATACGCAGTATTTT.